This is a list of T cell receptor beta chains from one sample in a study of a mutant IDH1 vaccine in newly diagnosed glioma. TCRdb keeps only in-frame clones here, not all; method: immunoSEQ multiplex PCR. The repertoire consists of roughly 70,000 clones, with 65% to 85% occurring once and the leading ten covering approximately 8.3%. Their antigen targets remain unknown. The material sequenced was PBMCs, taken from a glioma patient whose treatment included an IDH1 peptide vaccine. These receptor sequences come from a woman aged 45-65 years with glioma. The CDR3 runs from the conserved cysteine through the conserved F or W. Each record gives: D gene, V gene, clone size, J gene, CDR3 DNA, CDR3 protein. The D gene is left open where the match is weak. Only part of the rows carry a size: once, few, many, or a class if the clone is expanded.

TRBD2,TRBV18,-,TRBJ2-7,TGTGCCAGCTCACCCCTCCAAGCGGGGACCTCCTACGAGCAGTACTTC,CASSPLQAGTSYEQYF
-,TRBV6-9,once,TRBJ1-1,TGTGCCAGCAAGAACGGCTCTTTGAACACTGAAGCTTTCTTT,CASKNGSLNTEAFF
-,TRBV7-2,-,TRBJ2-3,TGTGCCAGCAGCTTATCGGGGGGCACAGATACGCAGTATTTT,CASSLSGGTDTQYF
-,TRBV7-9,-,TRBJ1-2,TGTGCCAGCAGTTCATCCGGGACGGGCTATGGCTACACCTTC,CASSSSGTGYGYTF
-,TRBV5-4,-,TRBJ1-1,TGTGCCAGCAGCTTCTTTCTAGGGGACCACGAAGCTTTCTTT,CASSFFLGDHEAFF
TRBD1,TRBV4-1,-,TRBJ1-2,TGCGCCAGCAGCCAAGATGGGGCAGGGGGCCCGGCAAGAGGCTACACCTTC,CASSQDGAGGPARGYTF
TRBD1,TRBV5-1,-,TRBJ1-2,TGCGCCAGCAGCGCAAGGGACAGCTATGGCTACACCTTC,CASSARDSYGYTF
-,TRBV15,medium-sized,TRBJ2-3,TGTGCCACCAGCTACTCGACAGATACGCAGTATTTT,CATSYSTDTQYF
-,TRBV6-5,-,TRBJ1-1,TGTGCCAGCAGTCCCGGGACACCTGCTGAAGCTTTCTTT,CASSPGTPAEAFF
-,TRBV6-1,-,TRBJ2-7,TGTGCCAGCAGTGAACTCCAGGGAGGGACAGGTCTCCACGAGCAGTACTTC,CASSELQGGTGLHEQYF
-,TRBV28,-,TRBJ2-7,TGTGCCAGCAGTCGACTAGCCTACGAGCAGTACTTC,CASSRLAYEQYF
-,TRBV6-1,-,TRBJ1-6,TGTGCCAGCAGTCGAGGGGTTCTCCTCCACTTT,CASSRGVLLHF
-,TRBV27,-,TRBJ2-7,TGTGCCAGCAGTTTAATAGGGGCCTTGAGCTCCTACGAGCAGTACTTC,CASSLIGALSSYEQYF
-,TRBV6-1,once,TRBJ1-1,TGTGCCAGCACCCCACTCGCCACTGAAGCTTTCTTT,CASTPLATEAFF
-,TRBV18,-,TRBJ2-7,TGTGCCAGCTCACCACCGGGAGATTACGAGCAGTACTTC,CASSPPGDYEQYF
-,TRBV2,-,TRBJ2-3,TGTGCCAGCAGGAGGACCGAGACTAGCACAGATACGCAGTATTTT,CASRRTETSTDTQYF
-,TRBV11-1,few,TRBJ2-7,TGTGCCAGCAGCCGGGTGCGGGGTCCCCACGAGCAGTACTTC,CASSRVRGPHEQYF
TRBD2,TRBV4-2,-,TRBJ2-2,TGTGCCAGCAGCCAAGAGACTAGCGGGGGGGCTGGGACCGGGGAGCTGTTTTTT,CASSQETSGGAGTGELFF
-,TRBV15,-,TRBJ1-5,TGTGCCACCAGCAGAGGAAATCAGGGCGGACAGCCCCAGCATTTT,CATSRGNQGGQPQHF
-,TRBV21-1,-,TRBJ1-3,TGTGCCAGCAGCAAAGAGGGGGGGCCCCTCTCTGGAAACACCATATATTTT,CASSKEGGPLSGNTIYF
TRBD1,TRBV19,-,TRBJ1-1,TGTGCCTGTGAGACAGGGGGTGGAACTGAAGCTTTCTTT,CACETGGGTEAFF
-,TRBV2,-,TRBJ1-3,TGTGCCAGCAGCCTCGACTCCCCCTCTGGAAACACCATATATTTT,CASSLDSPSGNTIYF
-,TRBV5-6,-,TRBJ1-5,TGTGCCAGCAGCTTGGCCTCGGCCCTCAATCAGCCCCAGCATTTT,CASSLASALNQPQHF
-,TRBV10-3,-,TRBJ2-7,TGTGCCATCAGTGACGACGTACGTCGAATCCACGAGCAGTACTTC,CAISDDVRRIHEQYF
-,TRBV5-4,-,TRBJ2-2,TGTGCCAGCAGGGAAGGGATTTACACCGGGGAGCTGTTTTTT,CASREGIYTGELFF
-,TRBV2,-,TRBJ2-3,TGTGCCAGCAGTTGGGGAACTCAAGGAGATACGCAGTATTTT,CASSWGTQGDTQYF
-,TRBV9,-,TRBJ2-6,TGTGCCAGCAGCGGAGGGGTACTCTCTGGGGCCAACGTCCTGACTTTC,CASSGGVLSGANVLTF
-,TRBV28,few,TRBJ1-2,TGTGCCAGCAGAGGGGGAGGGGACTATGGCTACACCTTC,CASRGGGDYGYTF
TRBD2,TRBV4-1,medium-sized,TRBJ2-5,TGCGCCAGCAGCCAAGGAAGTAGCGGGGCCCAAGAGACCCAGTACTTC,CASSQGSSGAQETQYF
-,TRBV4-1,once,TRBJ2-7,TGCGCCAGCAGCCCAAGACCTCCCGACAGGTTGAGAGACTACGAGCAGTACTTC,CASSPRPPDRLRDYEQYF
-,TRBV5-1,few,TRBJ1-1,TGCGCCAGCAGCTTGGAAGGAGGGCGAGGCTCTGAAGCTTTCTTT,CASSLEGGRGSEAFF
-,TRBV6-5,-,TRBJ1-2,TGTGCCAGCAGTTCCGGGGTCGACGGGGGTGGCTACACCTTC,CASSSGVDGGGYTF
-,TRBV14,-,TRBJ1-3,TGTGCCAGCAGCCCCCCCGGAAAAGGGTCTGGAAACACCATATATTTT,CASSPPGKGSGNTIYF
TRBD2,TRBV19,-,TRBJ2-2,TGTGCCAGTAGTATAGCCCTAGCGGGGGGCACCGGGGAGCTGTTTTTT,CASSIALAGGTGELFF
TRBD1,TRBV11-2,-,TRBJ2-7,TGTGCCAGCAGCTTAGAGCCAGGGGGTGTTTACGAGCAGTACTTC,CASSLEPGGVYEQYF
-,TRBV30,-,TRBJ2-4,TGTGCCTGGAGGCCAACAGGGATCAAAGTAAACATTCAGTACTTC,CAWRPTGIKVNIQYF
-,TRBV2,-,TRBJ2-1,TGTGCCAGCAGTGTGCAGGGTACAGGCGAGCAGTTCTTC,CASSVQGTGEQFF
TRBD1,TRBV19,-,TRBJ1-2,TGTGCCAGTAGTATTCGGGCAGGGGGTTACTATGGCTACACCTTC,CASSIRAGGYYGYTF
-,TRBV5-4,-,TRBJ2-5,TGTGCCAGCAGCTTGGGGGTCAGGGGTAGGGAGACCCAGTACTTC,CASSLGVRGRETQYF
-,TRBV7-7,-,TRBJ2-2,TGTGCCAGCAGCGCCGGATTCGAGAACACCGGGGAGCTGTTTTTT,CASSAGFENTGELFF
-,TRBV19,-,TRBJ2-1,TGTGCCAGTAGTATAGGCGGCAGCAGCTCCTACAATGAGCAGTTCTTC,CASSIGGSSSYNEQFF
-,TRBV7-8,-,TRBJ2-1,TGTGCCAGCAGCTTAGTGGCAGGACGGGATGAGCAGTTCTTC,CASSLVAGRDEQFF
-,TRBV9,-,TRBJ2-1,TGTGCCAGCAGCGTAGGCCAGGGGATGGCCGATGAGCAGTTCTTC,CASSVGQGMADEQFF
TRBD1,TRBV5-4,-,TRBJ2-5,TGTGCCAGCAGCCAGGACAGGGAAGAGACCCAGTACTTC,CASSQDREETQYF
-,TRBV6-1,-,TRBJ1-1,TGTGCCAGCAGTGAACGCAGGGTGAGAGCTTTCTTT,CASSERRVRAFF
TRBD1,TRBV5-1,-,TRBJ2-2,TGCGCCAGCAGCTTAGCCGGGACAGGGACCGCCGGGGAGCTGTTTTTT,CASSLAGTGTAGELFF
TRBD2,TRBV5-1,-,TRBJ2-7,TGCGCCAGCAGCCTGAGACTAGCGGGGGTGTACGAGCAGTACTTC,CASSLRLAGVYEQYF
-,TRBV9,-,TRBJ1-4,TGTGCCAGCAGTTCTGATGGAAAGAATGAAAAACTGTTTTTT,CASSSDGKNEKLFF
-,TRBV30,-,TRBJ1-2,TGTGCCTGGACAGGGACCTATGGCTACACCTTC,CAWTGTYGYTF